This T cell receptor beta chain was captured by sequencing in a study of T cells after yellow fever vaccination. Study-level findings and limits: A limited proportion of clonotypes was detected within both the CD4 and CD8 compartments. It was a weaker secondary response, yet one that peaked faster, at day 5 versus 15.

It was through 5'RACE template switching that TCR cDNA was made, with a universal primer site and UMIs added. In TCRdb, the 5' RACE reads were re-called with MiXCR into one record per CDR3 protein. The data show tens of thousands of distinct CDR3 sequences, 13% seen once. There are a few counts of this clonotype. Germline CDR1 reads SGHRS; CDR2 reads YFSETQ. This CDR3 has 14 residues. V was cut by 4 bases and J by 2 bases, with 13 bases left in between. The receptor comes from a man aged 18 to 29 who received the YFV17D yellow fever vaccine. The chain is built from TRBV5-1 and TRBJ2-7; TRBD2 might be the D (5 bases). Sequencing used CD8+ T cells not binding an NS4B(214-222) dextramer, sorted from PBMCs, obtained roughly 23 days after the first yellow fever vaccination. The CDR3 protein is CASSRERKTYEQYF. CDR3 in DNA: TGCGCCAGCAGCCGGGAAAGAAAAACCTACGAGCAGTACTTC.